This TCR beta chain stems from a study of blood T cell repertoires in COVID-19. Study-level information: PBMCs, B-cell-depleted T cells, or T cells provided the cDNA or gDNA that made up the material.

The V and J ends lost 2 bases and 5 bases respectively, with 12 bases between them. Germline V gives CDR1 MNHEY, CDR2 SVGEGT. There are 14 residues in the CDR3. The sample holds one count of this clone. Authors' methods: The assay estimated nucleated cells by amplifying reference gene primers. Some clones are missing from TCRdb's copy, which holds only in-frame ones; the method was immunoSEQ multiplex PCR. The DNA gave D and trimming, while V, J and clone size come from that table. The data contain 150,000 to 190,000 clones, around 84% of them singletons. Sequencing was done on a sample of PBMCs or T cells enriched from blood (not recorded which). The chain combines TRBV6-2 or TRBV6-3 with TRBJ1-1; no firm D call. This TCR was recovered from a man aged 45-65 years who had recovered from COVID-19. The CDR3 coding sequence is TGTGCCAGCAGTTACGCCTCCTTGCGGACTGAAGCTTTCTTT. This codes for CASSYASLRTEAFF.